The T cell receptor beta chain under discussion was sequenced for a study of blood T cell repertoires in COVID-19. About the research overall: Samples representing acute and convalescent COVID-19 were sourced from the United States, Italy and Spain. Nucleic acid was either cDNA or gDNA, and it came from T cells, B-cell-depleted T cells, or PBMCs.

The Seattle site enrolled patients during active infection and followed them longitudinally. Original processing notes: Cell counts per sample came from amplifying reference gene primers. The assay was immunoSEQ multiplex PCR, and TCRdb's table has in-frame clones only and misses some. V, J and clone size derive from that table, while D and trimming were established from the DNA sequence. The sample shows some 190,000 clones, roughly 84% of them seen only once. V lost 7 bases, J lost 2 bases, and 6 bases lay in between. There are 13 residues in the CDR3. CDR1 is MNHNY and CDR2 is SVGAGI in the germline V gene (reference sequence).

The sequencing input was peripheral blood. This chain joins TRBV6-6 and TRBJ2-6; D ambiguous. The clonotype originates from a man older than 75 with COVID-19, enrolled during active disease. The DNA of the CDR3 is TGTGCCAGCAAACCGGCTGGGGCCAACGTCCTGACTTTC. Encoded protein: CASKPAGANVLTF.